The rows below give T cell receptor beta chains drawn from one sample of a study of Tregs in tolerant kidney transplant recipients. Generated by immunoSEQ multiplex PCR, the TCRdb table keeps only in-frame clones and is missing some. Here the sample spans 85,000 to 95,000 clones, more than 80% being singletons. Sequenced input: CD8+ T cells from blood. These receptors all come from a human donor in good health. Each CDR3 is given with its conserved first and last residue. Each record gives: V gene, clone size, D gene, J gene, CDR3 protein, CDR3 DNA. A D gene is named only where the DNA matches it firmly. A clone size is listed for some rows: how often the clone was seen (once, few, many), or a class if it is expanded.

V gene: TRBV10-3; clone size: once; D gene: TRBD1; J gene: TRBJ2-1; CDR3 protein: CAISESGQGRHNNEQFF; CDR3 DNA: TGTGCCATCAGTGAGTCGGGACAGGGGAGGCACAACAATGAGCAGTTCTTC
V gene: TRBV29-1; clone size: -; D gene: -; J gene: TRBJ2-7; CDR3 protein: CSARGLSRSSPIEQYF; CDR3 DNA: TGCAGCGCACGTGGTTTGTCAAGGTCGTCTCCAATAGAGCAGTACTTC
V gene: TRBV6-4; clone size: -; D gene: TRBD1; J gene: TRBJ2-7; CDR3 protein: CASSEQQGDYEQYF; CDR3 DNA: TGTGCCAGCAGTGAACAACAGGGGGACTACGAGCAGTACTTC
V gene: TRBV4-2; clone size: -; D gene: TRBD2; J gene: TRBJ2-7; CDR3 protein: CASSQEGLAGVHEQYF; CDR3 DNA: TGTGCCAGCAGCCAAGAGGGCCTAGCGGGAGTCCACGAGCAGTACTTC
V gene: TRBV19; clone size: -; D gene: TRBD1; J gene: TRBJ2-7; CDR3 protein: CASSLDRAYEQYF; CDR3 DNA: TGTGCCAGTAGTTTGGACAGGGCCTACGAGCAGTACTTC
V gene: TRBV27; clone size: -; D gene: -; J gene: TRBJ1-3; CDR3 protein: CASSARGGRGDTIYF; CDR3 DNA: TGTGCCAGCAGTGCCCGTGGGGGTAGAGGTGACACCATATATTTT
V gene: TRBV4-1; clone size: few; D gene: TRBD2; J gene: TRBJ2-1; CDR3 protein: CASSQDRASGSRHNEQFF; CDR3 DNA: TGCGCCAGCAGCCAAGATCGGGCTAGCGGGAGCCGCCACAATGAGCAGTTCTTC
V gene: TRBV2; clone size: -; D gene: -; J gene: TRBJ2-2; CDR3 protein: CASTGTGWNTGELFF; CDR3 DNA: TGTGCCAGCACGGGAACGGGTTGGAACACCGGGGAGCTGTTTTTT
V gene: TRBV6-1; clone size: -; D gene: TRBD1; J gene: TRBJ1-2; CDR3 protein: CASSEAQGQSGGYTF; CDR3 DNA: TGTGCCAGCAGTGAAGCGCAGGGACAGTCGGGCGGCTACACCTTC
V gene: TRBV2; clone size: -; D gene: -; J gene: TRBJ1-2; CDR3 protein: CASSTAGLYGYTF; CDR3 DNA: TGTGCCAGCAGTACCGCAGGACTTTACGGCTACACCTTC
V gene: TRBV5-1; clone size: -; D gene: -; J gene: TRBJ2-7; CDR3 protein: CASSQDAYEQYF; CDR3 DNA: TGCGCCAGCAGCCAGGACGCCTACGAGCAGTACTTC
V gene: TRBV10-2; clone size: -; D gene: TRBD1; J gene: TRBJ2-5; CDR3 protein: CASSEGQGVGETQYF; CDR3 DNA: TGCGCCAGCAGTGAGGGACAGGGGGTAGGGGAGACCCAGTACTTC
V gene: TRBV7-7; clone size: -; D gene: TRBD1; J gene: TRBJ2-1; CDR3 protein: CASSSDRGNEQFF; CDR3 DNA: TGTGCTAGCAGCTCGGACAGGGGGAATGAGCAGTTCTTC
V gene: TRBV10-2; clone size: -; D gene: TRBD2; J gene: TRBJ2-1; CDR3 protein: CASRTSGSFNEQFF; CDR3 DNA: TGCGCCAGCAGGACTAGCGGGAGTTTCAATGAGCAGTTCTTC
V gene: TRBV4-1; clone size: -; D gene: -; J gene: TRBJ1-4; CDR3 protein: CASSPLATNEKLFF; CDR3 DNA: TGCGCCAGCAGCCCACTCGCAACTAATGAAAAACTGTTTTTT